This T cell receptor (beta chain) was identified during a study of beta chain features in type 1 diabetes (dated by TCRdb to 2016 to 2018). Regarding the research as a whole: Mean age, gender distribution, total cell number and subset yield did not differ between patients and healthy donors. Across all samples, about 110 million sorted cells were examined, and cell number per subset correlated strongly with RNA yield. Regulatory and stem cell-like memory subsets were obtained from only 8 patients and roughly eight healthy donors, while naive and central memory subsets were obtained from all 30 or so donors. The study compared TCRB repertoires of sorted circulating CD4+ T cell subsets between recently diagnosed type 1 diabetes patients and matched healthy donors. Results and caveats for the whole study, not just this receptor: At VDJ recombination sites, type 1 diabetes patients had fewer insertions and more deleted nucleotides, which implies abnormalities in thymic rearrangement. Naive, central memory and regulatory TCRB repertoires appeared more similar among patients than among healthy donors. HLA sub-analyses involved small numbers of individuals, so any influence of HLA type on TCRB rearrangement remained unresolved. A moderate but significant shortening of TCRB CDR3 length was observed in type 1 diabetes patients in all four CD4+ subsets. PCR may preferentially amplify shorter templates, but because patient and control samples were amplified and corrected together, any resulting skew would affect both groups equally. Sequencing cDNA rather than genomic DNA could over-represent highly expressing activated cells, although activation and CD3 levels did not differ between groups.

The High Capacity cDNA Reverse Transcription Kit was used to reverse transcribe all of the isolated RNA, meaning that expressed TCRB transcripts were what got sequenced. Naive, central memory and regulatory T cell samples underwent deep immunoSEQ sequencing, averaging roughly 3.4 million total reads per sample. After sorted cells were lysed in RLT buffer, RNA was extracted with DNase-treated RNeasy Micro or Mini kits, with the choice depending on cell number. To prevent cross-contamination, each cell subset was processed individually, whereas patient and healthy donor samples were processed jointly. The immunoSEQ multiplex PCR was used to amplify TCRB sequences from cDNA, generating 87-bp fragments that spanned the CDR3 region. Amplicons were sequenced on the Illumina HiSeq platform. Concerning the study's data processing: PCR bias was corrected computationally using synthetic template baselines, and reads within Hamming distance 2 were collapsed, with unmergeable singletons discarded. By aligning reads against IMGT, V, D and J genes, CDR3 length, and insertions or deletions at six rearrangement sites were assigned. Within each subset, clonotype counts were normalized to sorted cell number, after which true diversity and Gini coefficients were computed with the tcR R package. The overlap coefficient, calculated on TCRB nucleotide sequences, was used to quantify repertoire sharing. TCRdb holds this immuneACCESS table with in-frame rearrangements only. Some clones are missing; in checked studies, unresolved V genes explain under half, and the rest has no known cause. V and J calls and clone size are those listed in that table; D and trimming were worked out from the DNA. The sample has 150,000 to 170,000 clones on record, over 9% of them singletons. 0.4% to 0.55% of the sample lies in the top ten.

Each donor gave one peripheral blood draw, approximately 0.11 L on average, collected into heparinised tubes. A BD FACSAria II and a panel including CD45RO, CCR7, CD25, CD127, CD95 and CD27 were used to sort naive, central memory, regulatory and stem cell-like memory CD4+ T cells. All sorted populations exceeded 95% purity. Right away, PBMCs were isolated by Lymphoprep density gradient centrifugation and were stained directly, with no culture step. So that batch effects would be minimized, each experiment stained and sorted samples in pairs, pairing one healthy donor with one patient. In this sample, this clone turned up a few times. The clone's antigen remains unknown. Base qualities were left out, and no much larger clone turns up one base away. This TCR came from a man aged 25 to 40 with type 1 diabetes. Sequencing input: central memory CD4+ T cells from blood.

CDR3 region: CSVANLGGTEAFF. The DNA is TGCAGCGTTGCTAACTTGGGGGGCACTGAAGCTTTCTTT. The rearrangement joined TRBV29-1 to TRBJ1-1; TRBD1 is possibly the D segment (5 matching bases). The V and J ends are trimmed by 4 bases and 4 bases, leaving 13 bases between them. Taken from the germline V gene, the CDR1 and CDR2 loops are SQVTM and ANQGSEA. From cysteine to phenylalanine, the CDR3 is 13 amino acids long. The retained sequence is limited to the CDR3, 39 bases, with the frame set at the first base.